This TCR beta chain was sequenced for a study of T cells in Graves' hyperthyroidism and ophthalmopathy. Whole-study results and caveats: Among clonotypes expanded in thyroid above 0.001, most were also found in blood. By a 13 V-J model, ophthalmopathy was set apart from stable hyperthyroidism. Median prediction lead before ophthalmopathy onset was 6 to 8 months with the model.

Amplification of TCR beta CDR3 regions used RNA as the template. First-round RT-PCR with HTBI primers amplified the TCR CDR3 region. Via MiXCR, TCRdb re-called the multiplex PCR reads, giving one row per CDR3 protein. The sample records under 400,000 distinct CDR3 sequences, roughly 25% being singletons. From germline, CDR1 is MGHDK and CDR2 SYGVNS. V lost 7 bases to trimming and J lost 4 bases, with 13 bases between them. The CDR3 is 13 residues long. As for this clonotype: What it binds is not known.

Recently diagnosed hyperthyroidism of less than 2 months' duration affected patients aged 18 to 65. What was sequenced was blood. The source is a man aged 45-65 years with Graves' hyperthyroidism. The chain has TRBV25-1 and TRBJ1-1, with a tentative D call TRBD1 (6 bases). The CDR3 sequence is CASTRGVITEAFF. DNA for the CDR3: TGTGCCAGCACTAGGGGGGTGATCACTGAAGCTTTCTTT.